These 30 T cell receptor beta chains share one sample of origin, sequenced in a study of CD8 T cells in ankylosing spondylitis. General observations from the study: A TCR beta motif of several highly homologous variants appeared characteristic of ankylosing spondylitis blood.

In TCRdb, the 5' RACE reads were re-called with MiXCR into one record per CDR3 protein. Of about 90,000 distinct CDR3 sequences in the sample, 9% were seen once. No antigens are known for them. Sequences were obtained from blood, either unsorted or a sorted T cell fraction (not recorded which). The receptors here all came from a male donor with ankylosing spondylitis.

V and J are TRBV12-5 and TRBJ2-1, with D tentatively TRBD2 (6 bases). V was clipped by 6 bases and J by 12 bases, with 18 bases between them. Germline CDR1 reads LGHNT; CDR2 reads FRNRAP. This CDR3 contains 13 residues. The CDR3 spells CASGPSGLYGQFF. CDR3 nucleotides: TGTGCTAGTGGGCCCAGCGGGCTGTACGGGCAGTTCTTC.

This clonotype was counted many times. The chain links TRBV7-2 to TRBJ2-3, with TRBD2 matching over 11 bases. The length of the CDR3 is 16 residues. V lost 2 bases, J lost 1 base, and 2 bases stayed unmatched. The germline CDR1 and CDR2 sequences are SGHTA and FQGNSA. The CDR3 protein is CASSLSLAGGTDTQYF. In nucleotides, the CDR3 is TGTGCCAGCAGCTTATCACTAGCGGGAGGCACAGATACGCAGTATTTT.

CDR3 sequence reads: CSGAWAADEQFF. CDR3 in DNA: TGCAGCGGCGCTTGGGCCGCTGATGAGCAGTTCTTC. V usage is TRBV29-1 and J usage is TRBJ2-1; D ambiguous. Germline CDR1 SQVTM, CDR2 ANQGSEA. The V end was cut by 7 bases, the J end by 8 bases, with 15 bases between. The CDR3 length is 12 residues.

This clonotype was counted ten times or more. The V call is TRBV4-1, the J call TRBJ2-1; D may correspond to TRBD1 or TRBD2 (7 bases each). The CDR3 loop spans 15 amino acids. With 1 base removed from V and 8 bases from J, the gap between germline ends came to 15 bases. The germline CDR1 and CDR2 sequences are MGHRA and YSYEKL. CDR3 region: CASSQGQGGWDEQFF. DNA of the CDR3: TGCGCCAGCAGCCAAGGACAGGGAGGGTGGGATGAGCAGTTCTTC.

This clonotype was seen more than once but under ten times. This rearrangement joins TRBV20-1 to TRBJ2-1, with a weak D call TRBD2 (6 bases). Germline CDR1 reads DFQATT; CDR2 reads SNEGSKA (reference sequence). The CDR3 extends over 15 amino acids. The V end lost 2 bases, the J end lost 0 bases, and 11 bases lay between the germline ends. CDR3 amino acids: CSARRIGSSYNEQFF. DNA of the CDR3: TGCAGTGCTAGACGGATCGGGAGCTCCTACAATGAGCAGTTCTTC.

This clonotype has ten or more counts. The chain has TRBV7-2 and TRBJ2-3, with a tentative D call TRBD2 (6 bases). Deletions cut 3 bases from V and 0 bases from J, with 10 bases between. From germline, CDR1 is SGHTA and CDR2 FQGNSA. The CDR3 runs to 15 residues. The CDR3 is CASSLIAVSTDTQYF. DNA of the CDR3: TGTGCCAGCAGCTTGATAGCGGTCAGCACAGATACGCAGTATTTT. The variable domain in full, with the rest retrieved from reference TRBV7-2 and TRBJ2-3, is GAGVSQSPSNKVTEKGKDVELRCDPISGHTALYWYRQSLGQGLEFLIYFQGNSAPDKSGLPSDRFSAERTGGSVSTLTIQRTQQEDSAVYLCASSLIAVSTDTQYFGPGTRLTVL.

The chain carries TRBV18 and TRBJ1-6, with 8 bases aligning to TRBD1. J lost 8 bases, V lost 0 bases, and 3 bases had no gene match. CDR1 and CDR2 from the germline V gene are KGHSH and LQKENI. The CDR3 has 15 residues. CDR3 DNA sequence: TGTGCCAGCTCACCACCGCCGGGACAGGATTCACCCCTCCACTTT. This translates into CASSPPPGQDSPLHF. Full variable domain (missing parts from reference TRBV18 and TRBJ1-6): NAGVMQNPRHLVRRRGQEARLRCSPMKGHSHVYWYRQLPEEGLKFMVYLQKENIIDESGMPKERFSAEFPKEGPSILRIQQVVRGDSAAYFCASSPPPGQDSPLHFGNGTRLTVT.

This clonotype was recorded a few times. The V call is TRBV4-2, the J call TRBJ2-2; D is possibly TRBD1 (6 bases). Germline CDR1 LGHNA, CDR2 YNFKEQ. Trimming removed 4 bases from V and 10 bases from J, with 13 bases in between. This CDR3 has 13 residues. Here the CDR3 DNA reads TGTGCCAGCAGCCCCCAGGGGCCCTTGGAGCTGTTTTTT. Protein: CASSPQGPLELFF.

In this sample, this clonotype turned up once. Because the CDR3's place on the DNA is in doubt, the DNA is left out and the CDR3 is given as listed by TCRdb. The V and J genes are TRBV20-1 and TRBJ2-1; the tabulated D call, TRBD1, remains unverified against the DNA. The CDR3 length equals 14 residues, ends included. Germline V gene data show CDR1 as DFQATT and CDR2 as SNEGSKA (reference sequence). The CDR3 reads CSATVAGDWNEQFF.

This clonotype has a handful of counts. The chain combines TRBV5-1 with TRBJ1-4; 7 bases line up with TRBD1. The CDR3 is made up of 17 amino acids. V dropped 1 base and J dropped 8; count of bases not matched to a gene: 14. Germline CDR1 reads SGHRS; CDR2 reads YFSETQ. CDR3 loop: CASSLSGGRIGDEKLFF. The DNA of the CDR3 is TGCGCCAGCAGCTTGTCAGGGGGACGGATAGGGGACGAAAAACTGTTTTTT. Full variable domain (outside the CDR3, taken from reference TRBV5-1 and TRBJ1-4): KAGVTQTPRYLIKTRGQQVTLSCSPISGHRSVSWYQQTPGQGLQFLFEYFSETQRNKGNFPGRFSGRQFSNSRSEMNVSTLELGDSALYLCASSLSGGRIGDEKLFFGSGTQLSVL.

This chain uses TRBV10-3 with TRBJ2-3; D is possibly TRBD1 (5 bases). Germline assignment: CDR1 ENHRY and CDR2 SYGVKD. CDR3 size: 14 residues. Trimming took 6 bases from V and 1 from J, leaving 11 bases between them. The CDR3 protein is CAIRDTGGTDTQYF. Here the CDR3 DNA reads TGTGCCATCAGGGACACCGGAGGCACAGATACGCAGTATTTT.

This clonotype was seen many times. This chain joins TRBV12-3 or TRBV12-4 and TRBJ2-1, with 7 bases identical to TRBD2. This CDR3 has 14 amino acids. V was clipped by 3 bases and J by 9 bases; unmatched bases: 8. The CDR3 DNA sequence: TGTGCCAGCAGTTTCGGCGGGAGTTCGGGTGAGCAGTTCTTC. Its translation is CASSFGGSSGEQFF.

This clonotype was picked up a small number of times. The chain recombines TRBV12-3 or TRBV12-4 with TRBJ2-5; 7 bases are shared with TRBD1. The CDR3 contains 14 residues. V was clipped by 6 bases and J by 1 base; unmatched bases: 5. The CDR3 loop is CASSLGQFQETQYF. CDR3 nucleotide sequence: TGTGCCAGCAGCCTGGGACAGTTCCAAGAGACCCAGTACTTC.

This clonotype was recorded many times. The rearrangement links TRBV6-1 to TRBJ1-5; 8 positions agree with TRBD1. The CDR3 length is 16 residues. V dropped 6 bases and J dropped 2; count of bases not matched to a gene: 9. Germline V lookup: CDR1 MNHNS, CDR2 SASEGT. CDR3 in DNA: TGTGCCAGCAGCGAGGTATTGACAGGGGGCAATCAGCCCCAGCATTTT. Protein sequence: CASSEVLTGGNQPQHF.

This clonotype was seen many times. This sequence joins TRBV12-3 or TRBV12-4 and TRBJ2-2; a possible D gene is TRBD2 (5 bases). V was pared by 1 base and J by 4 bases, with 7 bases between. The CDR3 contains 14 residues. For the CDR3, the DNA is TGTGCCAGCAGTTTAGGAGCGGCCACCGGGGAGCTGTTTTTT. Translation: CASSLGAATGELFF.

This clonotype was seen repeatedly, ten times or more. The rearrangement links TRBV27 to TRBJ2-7, with D unresolved. CDR3 size: 14 residues. In germline, CDR1 is MNHEY, CDR2 SMNVEV (reference sequence). Between the trimmed V and J ends, which lost 0 bases and 4 bases, there was a span of 10 bases. CDR3 sequence (DNA): TGTGCCAGCAGTTTATCCATAGGCTCATACGAGCAGTACTTC. It yields the protein CASSLSIGSYEQYF.

This chain links TRBV20-1 with TRBJ1-2; D is perhaps TRBD1 (5 bases). Deletions cut 0 bases from V and 4 bases from J, with 9 bases between. The CDR3 covers 13 residues. CDR1 and CDR2 from the germline V gene are DFQATT and SNEGSKA (reference sequence). The CDR3 DNA reads as TGCAGTGCTAGAGAAGGGGCGCTCTATGGCTACACCTTC. Translation: CSAREGALYGYTF.

This clonotype has more than one count but fewer than ten. The gene calls are TRBV7-2 and TRBJ2-3; 8 bases are a match to TRBD2. V dropped 3 bases and J dropped 5; count of bases not matched to a gene: 4. In germline, CDR1 is SGHTA, CDR2 FQGNSA. The CDR3 runs to 14 residues. The CDR3 region has the DNA TGTGCCAGCAGCTTGGGACTAGTAGAAGATACGCAGTATTTT. Protein: CASSLGLVEDTQYF.

There are a few counts of this clonotype. The chain is built from TRBV7-9 and TRBJ2-1, with TRBD1 identical over 7 bases. Germline-derived CDR1 and CDR2 are SEHNR and FQNEAQ (reference sequence). V trimming: 2 bases; J trimming: 5 bases; junction bases outside the gene matches: 6. The CDR3 length is 15 residues. DNA for the CDR3: TGTGCCAGCAGCTTAACAGGGGTAGAGGACAATGAGCAGTTCTTC. Translated, it gives CASSLTGVEDNEQFF.

This clonotype was observed a few times. The chain joins TRBV9 to TRBJ2-3, with 9 nucleotides matching TRBD2. The germline CDR1 and CDR2 sequences are SGDLS and YYNGEE. V shed 4 bases and J 3 bases; nucleotides not matched to a gene: 9. The CDR3 totals 16 residues. DNA for the CDR3: TGTGCCAGCAGCTTGGGGACTAGCTTCGGGACAGATACGCAGTATTTT. Residues: CASSLGTSFGTDTQYF.

V usage is TRBV5-4 and J usage is TRBJ2-6; the match to TRBD2 covers 9 bases. The CDR3 contains 18 residues. In germline, CDR1 is SGHNT, CDR2 YYREEE (reference sequence). With 4 bases clipped from V and 0 bases from J, the junction kept 8 bases outside the gene matches. CDR3 residues: CASSKLAGLYSGANVLTF. CDR3 coding DNA: TGTGCCAGCAGCAAGCTAGCGGGGCTCTACTCTGGGGCCAACGTCCTGACTTTC.

The sample holds a few counts of this clonotype. The genes are TRBV7-2 and TRBJ1-6; possible D gene TRBD1, 5 bases. CDR3 length: 15 residues. Germline CDR1 is SGHTA and CDR2 is FQGNSA. The V gene lost 1 base and the J gene lost 5 bases, with 9 bases spanning the gap. CDR3 DNA sequence: TGTGCCAGCAGCTTAGTGCGGGGGGATAATTCACCCCTCCACTTT. It translates to CASSLVRGDNSPLHF.

Ten or more counts support this clonotype. This chain joins TRBV7-8 and TRBJ2-7; the match to TRBD2 covers 8 bases. CDR1 is SGHVS, CDR2 FQNEAQ, per germline. V dropped 0 bases and J dropped 1; count of bases not matched to a gene: 5. The CDR3 contains 16 residues. The CDR3 DNA reads TGTGCCAGCAGCTTAGCGTCGGCGGGAGGTTCCTACGAGCAGTACGTC. It encodes CASSLASAGGSYEQYV.

In its sample, this clonotype was seen a few times. The chain combines TRBV10-3 with TRBJ2-1; 7 bases are a match to TRBD2. This CDR3 is 14 amino acids long. CDR1 and CDR2 from the germline V gene are ENHRY and SYGVKD. The V gene end was trimmed by 3 bases and the J gene end by 4 bases; junction bases not matched to a gene: 3. CDR3 coding DNA: TGTGCCATCAGTGAATCCGGGAGGTACAATGAGCAGTTCTTC. As protein: CAISESGRYNEQFF.

This clonotype was recorded at least ten times. V gene TRBV6-1 combines with J gene TRBJ2-7; D remains ambiguous. The CDR3 is 13 amino acids. The ends were cut back, 3 bases at V and 2 bases at J, with 8 bases in the middle. The germline gives CDR1 MNHNS, CDR2 SASEGT. The CDR3 nucleotides read TGTGCCAGCAGTGACAGTCCGACCTACGAGCAGTACTTC. Its protein product is CASSDSPTYEQYF.

This clonotype appeared many times. V and J are TRBV10-2 and TRBJ2-5; no clear D gene. The CDR3 contains 14 residues. Germline lookup yields CDR1 WSHSY and CDR2 SAAADI. The V gene lost 3 bases and the J gene lost 1 base, with 9 bases spanning the gap. The CDR3 sequence is CASSDLRGQETQYF. CDR3 DNA: TGCGCCAGCAGTGATCTACGAGGCCAAGAGACCCAGTACTTC.

The V call is TRBV13, the J call TRBJ1-2; no reliable D call. The CDR3 sequence is 14 residues long. Germline loops: CDR1 PRHDT, CDR2 FYEKMQ (reference sequence). V was cut by 4 bases and J by 6 bases, with 15 bases left in between. CDR3 DNA: TGTGCCAGCAGCTACGTCTCGAAGGTCGATGGCTACACCTTC. It codes for CASSYVSKVDGYTF.

This clonotype was observed a few times. The rearrangement uses TRBV7-2 and TRBJ1-1; D call uncertain. Germline CDR1 is SGHTA and CDR2 is FQGNSA. The CDR3 runs to 15 residues. V was clipped by 1 base and J by 1 base, with 10 bases between them. CDR3 nucleotides: TGTGCCAGCAGCTTAGGATGGTTTCCGAACACTGAAGCTTTCTTT. Amino acid sequence: CASSLGWFPNTEAFF.

This clonotype showed up just a few times. This rearrangement joins TRBV5-5 to TRBJ2-5; tentative D call: TRBD2 (6 bases). Germline V gene sequence: CDR1 SGHKS, CDR2 YYEKEE (reference sequence). Trimming stripped 0 bases from V and 0 bases from J, with 18 bases between. CDR3 length equals 18 residues. CDR3 in amino acids: CASSLATFRGTYQETQYF. CDR3 coding DNA: TGTGCCAGCAGCTTGGCCACCTTCAGAGGGACTTACCAAGAGACCCAGTACTTC.

This clonotype was observed many times. V is TRBV28 and J is TRBJ1-5; 8 bases map to TRBD1. After removal of 4 bases from V and 2 bases from J, the junction contained 13 bases not matched to a gene. Germline CDR1 MDHEN, CDR2 SYDVKM. The length of the CDR3 is 18 residues. CDR3: CASSSPGQELYGNQPQHF. Here the CDR3 DNA reads TGTGCCAGCAGTTCCCCGGGACAGGAGTTGTATGGCAATCAGCCCCAGCATTTT.